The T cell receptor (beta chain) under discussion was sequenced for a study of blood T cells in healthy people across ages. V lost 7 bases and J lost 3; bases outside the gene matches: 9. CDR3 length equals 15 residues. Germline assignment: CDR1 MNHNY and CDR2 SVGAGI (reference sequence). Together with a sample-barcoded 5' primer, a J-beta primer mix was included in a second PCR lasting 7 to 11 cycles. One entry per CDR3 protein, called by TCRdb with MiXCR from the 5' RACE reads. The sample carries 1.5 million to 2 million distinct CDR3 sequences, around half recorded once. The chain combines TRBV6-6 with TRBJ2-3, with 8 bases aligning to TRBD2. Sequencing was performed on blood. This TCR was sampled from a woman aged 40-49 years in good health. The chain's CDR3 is CASTQTGGGTDTQYF. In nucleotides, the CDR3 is TGTGCCAGCACCCAAACCGGGGGGGGTACAGATACGCAGTATTTT.